This T cell receptor beta chain was sequenced during a study of T cell responses to AZD1222 COVID-19 vaccine. The method was immunoSEQ multiplex PCR; TCRdb's version includes in-frame clones alone and lacks a portion of them. The sample consists of about 140,000 clones, 85% to 95% of them appearing once. This TCR was sampled from an adult who had recovered from COVID-19. The starting material was peripheral blood, obtained after recovery from COVID-19.

The CDR3 protein is CATSRDRDTQYF. The CDR3 nucleotides are TGTGCCACCAGCAGAGATCGAGATACGCAGTATTTT. The chain joins TRBV15 to TRBJ2-3; D is unresolved. This CDR3 region has 12 residues. Between the trimmed V and J ends, which lost 0 bases and 5 bases, there was a span of 3 bases. Germline assignment: CDR1 LNHNV and CDR2 YYDKDF (reference sequence).